The 23 T cell receptor beta chains listed next were all sequenced from one sample in a study of Graves' ophthalmopathy and Graves' hyperthyroidism. Amplification of the TCR beta CDR3 regions used RNA transcripts (as template). First-round RT-PCR used HTBI primers; second-round multiplex PCR followed. TCRdb analysed the multiplex PCR reads with MiXCR anew, one entry per CDR3 protein. The table has around 470,000 distinct CDR3 sequences, around 15% seen once. Input material: blood. These receptors were collected from a woman in her twenties or thirties with Graves' ophthalmopathy.

This clonotype was seen at least ten times. The chain combines TRBV28 with TRBJ1-1; D not resolved. Germline lookup yields CDR1 MDHEN and CDR2 SYDVKM. CDR3 length: 14 residues. Trimming stripped 7 bases from V and 0 bases from J, with 12 bases between. The CDR3 nucleotides are TGTGCCAGCAATACCGGAGTGTTGAACACTGAAGCTTTCTTT. Translating gives CASNTGVLNTEAFF.

The chain employs TRBV5-6 and TRBJ1-5; TRBD1 agrees at 8 bases. This CDR3 region has 17 residues. V trimming: 1 base; J trimming: 1 base; junction bases outside the gene matches: 7. The germline V gene encodes CDR1 SGHDT and CDR2 YYEEEE. The CDR3 coding sequence is TGTGCCAGCAGCTTGTTGGACAGGGAAAGGAGCAATCAGCCCCAGCATTTT. Translating it yields CASSLLDRERSNQPQHF.

V is TRBV19 and J is TRBJ2-5; D perhaps matches TRBD1 (6 bases). Germline V gene sequence: CDR1 LNHDA, CDR2 SQIVND (reference sequence). The CDR3 has 14 residues. V lost 6 bases and J 5 bases, leaving 16 bases between the germline ends. CDR3 in DNA: TGTGCCAGTAGGGAACAGGGCCCGGGGGAGACCCAGTACTTC. This gives the protein CASREQGPGETQYF.

The table lists this clonotype with a count of one. J is TRBJ2-7 and V is TRBV27; D call uncertain. Between the trimmed V and J ends, which lost 2 bases and 7 bases, there was a span of 15 bases. The CDR3 contains 14 residues. In germline, CDR1 is MNHEY, CDR2 SMNVEV (reference sequence). The CDR3 loop is CASSLGLSPLEQYF. CDR3 sequence (DNA): TGTGCCAGCAGTTTAGGGCTCAGCCCCCTGGAGCAGTACTTC.

This clonotype was observed a handful of times. The CDR3 DNA sequence: TGCGCCAGCAGCCAAGATAGGGCTCCCTTGGAGACCCAGTACTTC. This codes for CASSQDRAPLETQYF. The rearrangement joins TRBV4-1 to TRBJ2-5; D gene unclear. Germline loops: CDR1 MGHRA, CDR2 YSYEKL. Trimming shortened V by 0 bases and J by 5 bases, and 13 bases separated the two germline ends. The CDR3 spans 15 residues.

This clonotype was observed many times. This sequence joins TRBV7-8 and TRBJ1-3; 7 bases match TRBD1. The germline CDR1 and CDR2 sequences are SGHVS and FQNEAQ. Germline trimming cut 5 bases from V and 2 bases from J; bases unmatched to any gene: 6. The CDR3 has 15 amino acids. This CDR3 is CASSPTQGPGNTIYF. CDR3 in DNA: TGTGCCAGCAGCCCTACACAGGGGCCTGGAAACACCATATATTTT.

The sample holds many counts of this clonotype. The chain has TRBV2 and TRBJ1-2; 8 bases are a match to TRBD1. V dropped 4 bases and J dropped 3; count of bases not matched to a gene: 10. There are 16 residues in the CDR3. Germline V gene sequence: CDR1 SNHLY, CDR2 FYNNEI. CDR3 in amino acids: CASSGSGQGRDYGYTF. In nucleotides, the CDR3 is TGTGCCAGCAGTGGGTCAGGACAGGGAAGGGACTATGGCTACACCTTC. Together with reference TRBV2 and TRBJ1-2, the CDR3 gives the full variable domain: EPEVTQTPSHQVTQMGQEVILRCVPISNHLYFYWYRQILGQKVEFLVSFYNNEISEKSEIFDDQFSVERPDGSNFTLKIRSTKLEDSAMYFCASSGSGQGRDYGYTFGSGTRLTVV.

This clonotype occurred a few times. The V call is TRBV7-6, the J call TRBJ2-5; D remains ambiguous. CDR1 is SGHVS and CDR2 is FNYEAQ in the germline V gene. The CDR3 extends over 14 amino acids. The V and J ends lost 0 bases and 4 bases respectively, with 9 bases between them. For the CDR3, the DNA is TGTGCCAGCAGCTTAGCAGGGTTATTAGAGACCCAGTACTTC. It is translated as CASSLAGLLETQYF.

The table lists this clonotype with many counts. The chain recombines TRBV11-2 with TRBJ1-5, with D tentatively TRBD1 (5 bases). Per germline, CDR1 SGHAT and CDR2 FQNNGV. Trimming pared 8 bases from V and 0 bases from J, leaving 11 bases between. The CDR3 loop spans 14 amino acids. The CDR3 is CASPRDFSNQPQHF. In DNA form, the CDR3 reads TGTGCCAGCCCTAGGGACTTTAGCAATCAGCCCCAGCATTTT.

The chain carries TRBV20-1 and TRBJ2-5, with D unresolved. Per the germline V gene, CDR1 is DFQATT and CDR2 is SNEGSKA (reference sequence). The CDR3 covers 13 residues. Trimming cost V 2 bases and J 2 bases, with 9 bases left between them. CDR3 in DNA: TGCAGTGCTAGAATAGGCCCGCAAGAGACCCAGTACTTC. This gives the protein CSARIGPQETQYF.

This clonotype occurred many times. The gene calls are TRBV11-2 and TRBJ1-6; 8 nucleotides line up with TRBD1. Germline assignment: CDR1 SGHAT and CDR2 FQNNGV. There are 16 residues in the CDR3. V was clipped by 5 bases and J by 7 bases; unmatched bases: 10. The CDR3 DNA follows: TGTGCCAGCAGCCGGGCGACAGGGGATGTGAATTCACCCCTCCACTTT. It specifies CASSRATGDVNSPLHF.

The sample holds one count of this clonotype. Being one base from a much bigger clone, this may be a read error. The CDR3 does not end in the conserved phenylalanine or tryptophan, so this is likely a read error. The V call is TRBV6-1, the J call TRBJ2-5; maybe TRBD1 (6 bases). The length of the CDR3 is 17 residues. The V gene's germline CDR1 is MNHNS and CDR2 SASEGT. Trimming removed 2 bases at V and 2 bases at J, with 18 bases between. CDR3 nucleotides: TGTGCCAGCAGTGAATGGTCCAGACAGGTGCTACAAGAGACCCAGTACTAC. It specifies CASSEWSRQVLQETQYY.

V is TRBV19 and J is TRBJ2-5, with a possible D match to TRBD1 (6 bases). The CDR3 spans 15 residues. The germline CDR1 and CDR2 sequences are LNHDA and SQIVND (reference sequence). Trimming pared 1 base from V and 0 bases from J, leaving 9 bases between. CDR3 in DNA: TGTGCCAGTAGTATAGGAGACAGGTACCAAGAGACCCAGTACTTC. Protein product: CASSIGDRYQETQYF.

CDR3 sequence: CASSGAGAGNQPQHF. CDR3 coding DNA: TGTGCCAGTAGTGGGGCGGGGGCCGGCAATCAGCCCCAGCATTTT. V is TRBV19 and J is TRBJ1-5; weak D call: TRBD1 (6 bases). There are 15 residues in the CDR3. Germline CDR1 LNHDA, CDR2 SQIVND (reference sequence). Trimming removed 5 bases from V and 2 bases from J, with 13 bases in between.

This clonotype was seen at least ten times. The rearrangement links TRBV7-8 to TRBJ2-6; maybe TRBD2 (6 bases). V dropped 5 bases and J dropped 0 bases, with 11 bases sitting between them. The CDR3 is 16 residues long. Germline assignment: CDR1 SGHVS and CDR2 FQNEAQ. Here the CDR3 reads CASSRGGTSGANVLTF. The CDR3, as DNA: TGTGCCAGCAGCAGAGGCGGGACCTCTGGGGCCAACGTCCTGACTTTC.

Ten or more counts support this clonotype. V is TRBV20-1 and J is TRBJ1-6, with 9 positions matching TRBD1. V shed 3 bases, J shed 5 bases, and the junction held 5 bases outside the gene matches. The CDR3 runs 15 residues. Germline V gene lookup returns CDR1 DFQATT and CDR2 SNEGSKA (reference sequence). CDR3 sequence (DNA): TGCAGTGCTAGGAAAGGGACAGGGAATAATTCACCCCTCCACTTT. Translation gives CSARKGTGNNSPLHF.

The rearrangement joins TRBV11-2 to TRBJ2-7; 9 bases fit TRBD1. J lost 2 bases, V lost 5 bases, and 7 bases had no gene match. The CDR3 totals 15 residues. The germline CDR1 and CDR2 sequences are SGHAT and FQNNGV. CDR3 in amino acids: CASSPMRTGAYEQYF. CDR3 nucleotide sequence: TGTGCCAGCAGCCCCATGAGGACAGGGGCCTACGAGCAGTACTTC.

This clonotype came up many times. J is TRBJ2-2 and V is TRBV6-4; D is uncertain. Germline lookup yields CDR1 MRHNA and CDR2 SNTAGT. The CDR3 loop spans 13 amino acids. V was cut by 3 bases and J by 1 base, with 3 bases left in between. DNA of the CDR3: TGTGCCAGCAGTGAAAAGAACACCGGGGAGCTGTTTTTT. Translation gives CASSEKNTGELFF.

This clonotype was detected only a few times. This sequence joins TRBV4-1 and TRBJ1-1; perhaps TRBD1 as D (5 bases). CDR3 length: 15 amino acids. Germline V gives CDR1 MGHRA, CDR2 YSYEKL. Trimming removed 1 base from V and 6 bases from J, with 15 bases in between. Here the CDR3 DNA reads TGCGCCAGCAGCCAAGTTTGGGGGAAAGGCTCTGAAGCTTTCTTT. Its translation is CASSQVWGKGSEAFF.

In this sample, this clonotype turned up many times. V and J are TRBV29-1 and TRBJ1-1, with 7 bases aligning to TRBD1. Germline trimming cut 8 bases from V and 7 bases from J; bases unmatched to any gene: 4. The germline V gene encodes CDR1 SQVTM and CDR2 ANQGSEA. There are 10 residues in the CDR3. CDR3 region: CSTGTVEAFF. The CDR3 bases are TGCAGCACTGGGACAGTTGAAGCTTTCTTT.

The sample holds many counts of this clonotype. The chain has TRBV6-1 and TRBJ1-5, with a weak D call TRBD1 (6 bases). Germline CDR1 reads MNHNS; CDR2 reads SASEGT. Trimming left V 6 bases short and J 0 bases short, with 15 bases between. The CDR3 consists of 16 residues. Here the CDR3 reads CASSSKKTGSNQPQHF. CDR3 nucleotides: TGTGCCAGCAGCTCCAAGAAGACAGGTAGCAATCAGCCCCAGCATTTT.

This clonotype was counted many times. This chain connects TRBV7-9 to TRBJ1-1, with 7 nucleotides matching TRBD1. V trimming: 3 bases; J trimming: 3 bases; junction bases outside the gene matches: 7. CDR1 is SEHNR, CDR2 FQNEAQ, per germline (reference sequence). The CDR3 has 15 residues. The CDR3 DNA sequence: TGTGCCAGCAGCTTGGGGGCAGGGGGGTACACTGAAGCTTTCTTT. It yields the protein CASSLGAGGYTEAFF.

This clonotype has just one count. J is TRBJ2-5 and V is TRBV20-1; 7 bases fit TRBD2. Losses at the gene ends were 0 bases for V and 0 bases for J; bases not matched to a gene: 10. Germline CDR1 reads DFQATT; CDR2 reads SNEGSKA (reference sequence). CDR3 size: 17 residues. The CDR3 DNA follows: TGCAGTGCTAGAGATTCAAGGAGCGGGGTCTACCAAGAGACCCAGTACTTC. Translating it yields CSARDSRSGVYQETQYF.